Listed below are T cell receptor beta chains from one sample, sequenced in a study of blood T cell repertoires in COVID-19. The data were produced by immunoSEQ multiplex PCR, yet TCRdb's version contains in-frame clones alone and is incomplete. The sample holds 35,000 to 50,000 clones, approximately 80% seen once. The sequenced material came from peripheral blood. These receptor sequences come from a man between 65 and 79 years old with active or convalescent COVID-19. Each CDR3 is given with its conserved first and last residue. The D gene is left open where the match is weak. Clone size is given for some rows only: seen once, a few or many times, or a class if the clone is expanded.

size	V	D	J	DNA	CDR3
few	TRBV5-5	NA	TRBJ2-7	TGTGCCAGCAGCTTGCTCCTCGACAGCTCCTACGAGCAGTACTTC	CASSLLLDSSYEQYF
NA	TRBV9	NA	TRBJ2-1	TGTGCCAGCAGCGTAGCTCCCACGGGGGAGCAGTTCTTC	CASSVAPTGEQFF
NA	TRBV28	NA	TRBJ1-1	TGTGCCAGCAGATCTGGGACTGGGAACACTGAAGCTTTCTTT	CASRSGTGNTEAFF
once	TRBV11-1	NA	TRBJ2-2	TGTGCCAGCAGAAAACCGGGACAAGAGTTCACCGGGGAGCTGTTTTTT	CASRKPGQEFTGELFF
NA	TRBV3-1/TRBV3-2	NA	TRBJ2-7	TGTGCCAGTGGCCTTCACCACGAGCAGTACTTC	CASGLHHEQYF
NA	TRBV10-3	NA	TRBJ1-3	TGTGCCATCAGTGAGTCTGTGGGCCGCTCTGGAAACACCATATATTTT	CAISESVGRSGNTIYF
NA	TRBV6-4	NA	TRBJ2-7	TGTGCCAGGGTACAGGGAGCGGACGAGCAGTACTTC	CARVQGADEQYF
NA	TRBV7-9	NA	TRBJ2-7	TGTGCCAGCAGCCGCGGTAGGGACATCAACGAGCAGTACTTC	CASSRGRDINEQYF
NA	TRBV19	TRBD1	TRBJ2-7	TGTGCCAGTAGTATCAGGGGCGGGACAGGGGGCAACTACGAGCAGTACTTC	CASSIRGGTGGNYEQYF
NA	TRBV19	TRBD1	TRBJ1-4	TGTGCCAGTAGTATTCGGCAGGGGGCAACTAATGAAAAACTGTTTTTT	CASSIRQGATNEKLFF
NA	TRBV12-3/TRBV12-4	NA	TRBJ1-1	TGTGCCAGCAGTTTGAGTGTTAACACTGAAGCTTTCTTT	CASSLSVNTEAFF
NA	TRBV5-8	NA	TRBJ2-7	TGTGCCAGCAGCTTGGTGGCAGGCAATACCCCCTACGAGCAGTACTTC	CASSLVAGNTPYEQYF
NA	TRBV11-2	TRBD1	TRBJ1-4	TGTGCCAGCAGCTTTGGACAGGGAAGTGAAAAACTGTTTTTT	CASSFGQGSEKLFF
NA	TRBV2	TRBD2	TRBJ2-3	TGTGCCAGCAGTGAAGCGCTATCTAGCGGGGGGAGAGATACGCAGTATTTT	CASSEALSSGGRDTQYF
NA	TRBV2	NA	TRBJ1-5	TGTGCCAGCAGTGTGGGTGCGGAGCAGCCCCAGCATTTT	CASSVGAEQPQHF
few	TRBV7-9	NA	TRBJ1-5	TGTGCCAGCAGCTTTTGGGCAGGTGATGATCAGCCCCAGCATTTT	CASSFWAGDDQPQHF
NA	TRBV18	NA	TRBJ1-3	TGTGCCAGCTCACCCGACCAGACAGGATCGGGTAGCACCATATATTTT	CASSPDQTGSGSTIYF
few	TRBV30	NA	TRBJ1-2	TGTGCCTGGAGTATGAACACGAACTATGGCTACACCTTC	CAWSMNTNYGYTF
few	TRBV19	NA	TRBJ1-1	TGTGCCAGTAGTGACAGGATAGGCACTGAAGCTTTCTTT	CASSDRIGTEAFF
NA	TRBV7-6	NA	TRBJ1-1	TGTGCCAGCAGCTTAGGTAAAAATGTGAACACTGAAGCTTTCTTT	CASSLGKNVNTEAFF
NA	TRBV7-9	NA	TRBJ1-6	TGTGCCAGCAGCCCTACAGGAGACAATTCACCCCTCCACTTT	CASSPTGDNSPLHF
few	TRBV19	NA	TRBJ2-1	TGTGCCAGTAGCACCCAGGGGTCAGGGGACAATGAGCAGTTCTTC	CASSTQGSGDNEQFF
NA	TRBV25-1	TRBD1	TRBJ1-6	TGTGCCAGCAGCAAAACAGGGGGGGATTCACCCCTCCACTTT	CASSKTGGDSPLHF
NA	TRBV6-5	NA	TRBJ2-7	TGTGCCAGCAGTCGGGAGCAGGGTATCTACGAGCAGTACTTC	CASSREQGIYEQYF
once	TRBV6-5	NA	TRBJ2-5	TGTGCCAGCACGGGGTTCGTGGAAGAGACCCAGTACTTC	CASTGFVEETQYF
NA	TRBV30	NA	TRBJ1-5	TGTGCCTGGAGTTTGTATAGCAATCAGCCCCAGCATTTT	CAWSLYSNQPQHF
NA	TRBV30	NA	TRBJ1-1	TGTGCCTGGAGGGCCGCCGGACGGGGAACTGAAGCTTTCTTT	CAWRAAGRGTEAFF
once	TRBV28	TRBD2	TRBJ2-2	TGTGCCAGCTTCCAAGGCGGGGCTAGCGGGGGGGCCTACACCGGGGAGCTGTTTTTT	CASFQGGASGGAYTGELFF
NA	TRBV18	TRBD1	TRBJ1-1	TGTGCCAGCTCGTCGGGACAGGACACTGAAGCTTTCTTT	CASSSGQDTEAFF
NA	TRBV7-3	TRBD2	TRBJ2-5	TGTGCCAGCAGCTTAAATCAGCGGGGGGAAGGAGAGACCCAGTACTTC	CASSLNQRGEGETQYF
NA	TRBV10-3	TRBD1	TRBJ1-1	TGTGCCATCAGCCCGGGACAGGGAACTGAAGCTTTCTTT	CAISPGQGTEAFF
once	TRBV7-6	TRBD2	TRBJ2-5	TGTGCCAGCACTGCCGGGACTAGCGGGGGTAGAGGAGAGACCCAGTACTTC	CASTAGTSGGRGETQYF
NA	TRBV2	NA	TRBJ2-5	TGTGCCAGCAGTGAAGTTTTAAGAGGAACCCAGTACTTC	CASSEVLRGTQYF
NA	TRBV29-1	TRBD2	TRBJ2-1	TGCAGCGTGTTAGCGGGGGGGTCCTACAATGAGCAGTTCTTC	CSVLAGGSYNEQFF
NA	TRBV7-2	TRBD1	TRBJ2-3	TGTGCCAGCAGCCGGACAGGAGGCCCCGCTACGCAGTATTTT	CASSRTGGPATQYF
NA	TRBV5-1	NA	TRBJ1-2	TGCGCCAGCAGCTACAGGGCGTCCGGCTACACCTTC	CASSYRASGYTF
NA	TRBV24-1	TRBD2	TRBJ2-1	TGTGCCACCCGTAGCGCGAGCGGGGGGGTTCATGAGCAGTTCTTC	CATRSASGGVHEQFF
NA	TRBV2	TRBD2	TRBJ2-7	TGTGCCAGCAGCTTCGGGACTAGCGACTACGAGCAGTACTTC	CASSFGTSDYEQYF
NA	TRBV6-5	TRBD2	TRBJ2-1	TGTGCCAGCTGGGGGGGACGGTACAATGAGCAGTTCTTC	CASWGGRYNEQFF
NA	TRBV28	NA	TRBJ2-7	TGTGCCAGCAGTATAAGACAGAGCTCCTACGAGCAGTACTTC	CASSIRQSSYEQYF
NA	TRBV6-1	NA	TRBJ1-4	TGTGCCAGCAGTGAGACGGGCAGGGGCACTGAAAAACTGTTTTTT	CASSETGRGTEKLFF
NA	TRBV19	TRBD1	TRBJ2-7	TGTGCCAGTAGTATTAAACAGGGGGCTTACGAGCAGTACTTC	CASSIKQGAYEQYF
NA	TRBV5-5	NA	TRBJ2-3	TGTGCCAGCAGCGGGGCCAGCGTCACAGATACGCAGTATTTT	CASSGASVTDTQYF
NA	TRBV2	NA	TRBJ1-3	TGTGCCAGCATTAGAAGCGTCTCTGGAAACACCATATATTTT	CASIRSVSGNTIYF
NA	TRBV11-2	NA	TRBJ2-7	TGTGCCAGCAGCTTGGGGGGGGCCACAATGTGGTACTTC	CASSLGGATMWYF